The sequence of this T cell receptor beta chain was determined in a study of blood T cell repertoires in COVID-19. Study background: Samples representing acute and convalescent COVID-19 were sourced from the United States, Italy and Spain.

CDR1 and CDR2 (germline): SEHNR, FQNEAQ (reference sequence). The CDR3 loop spans 16 amino acids. The V gene end was trimmed by 2 bases and the J gene end by 4 bases; junction bases not matched to a gene: 6. Profiling relied on immunoSEQ multiplex PCR, and the TCRdb table lists in-frame clones only, not all of them. The repertoire holds 70,000 to 100,000 clones, with about two thirds as singletons. Sequences were obtained from peripheral blood. The source is a woman in her sixties in a cohort sampled during active or convalescent COVID-19. The V gene is TRBV7-9, the J gene TRBJ1-2; TRBD1 aligns across 11 bases. CDR3 residues: CASSLTGTGGPYGYTF. CDR3 in DNA: TGTGCCAGCAGCTTAACCGGGACAGGGGGACCCTATGGCTACACCTTC.